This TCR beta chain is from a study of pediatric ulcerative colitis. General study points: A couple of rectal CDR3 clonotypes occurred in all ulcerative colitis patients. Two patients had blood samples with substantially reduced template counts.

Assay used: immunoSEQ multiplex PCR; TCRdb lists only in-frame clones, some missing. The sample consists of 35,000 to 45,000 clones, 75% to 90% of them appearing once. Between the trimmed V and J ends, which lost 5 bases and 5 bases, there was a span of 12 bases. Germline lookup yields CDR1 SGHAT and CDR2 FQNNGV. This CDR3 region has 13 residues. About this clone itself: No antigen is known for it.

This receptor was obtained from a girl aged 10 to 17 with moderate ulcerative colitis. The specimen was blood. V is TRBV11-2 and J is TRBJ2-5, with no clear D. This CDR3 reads CASSPVNSETQYF. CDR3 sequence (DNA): TGTGCCAGCAGCCCCGTAAACTCGGAGACCCAGTACTTC.